A selection of T cell receptor beta chains follows, all from one sample in a study of T cell repertoires in cytomegalovirus infection. Antigen specificity for these receptors is unknown. Each CDR3 protein is one row after TCRdb ran MiXCR on the reads. The table includes roughly 220,000 distinct CDR3 sequences, around two fifths detected once. Sample: CD8+ T cells from cultured PBMCs, taken from culture after CMV antigen stimulation. The receptors were gathered from a human donor in good health (CMV status not recorded). Some clones in this sample may be carry-over from other donors' samples. Each CDR3 is given with its conserved first and last residue. A D gene is named only where the DNA matches it firmly. A row's size may be missing; if present it is once, few, many or a size class.

>NA|TRBJ2-3|NA|TRBV5-4
CASSPVYGTDTQYF
TGTGCCAGCTCCCCGGTCTACGGCACAGATACGCAGTATTTT
>NA|TRBJ2-2|NA|TRBV12-3/TRBV12-4
CASSLYRVPGELFF
TGTGCCAGCAGTTTATATCGGGTGCCCGGGGAGCTGTTTTTT
>NA|TRBJ1-5|many|TRBV27
CASSLTGYSNQPQHF
TGTGCCAGCAGTTTGACAGGTTATAGCAATCAGCCCCAGCATTTT
>NA|TRBJ2-3|few|TRBV11-2
CASIHQRASTDTQYF
TGTGCCAGCATCCACCAGCGGGCGAGCACAGATACGCAGTATTTT
>TRBD1|TRBJ2-5|once|TRBV13
CASSPPGQRSKETQYF
TGTGCCAGCAGCCCTCCGGGACAGAGGAGTAAAGAGACCCAGTACTTC
>NA|TRBJ1-1|NA|TRBV2
CASRTQGGGTEAFF
TGTGCCAGCAGGACGCAGGGTGGCGGCACTGAAGCTTTCTTT
>NA|TRBJ2-1|NA|TRBV9
CASSVDTTSYNEQFF
TGTGCCAGCAGCGTAGATACAACTTCCTACAATGAGCAGTTCTTC
>TRBD1|TRBJ2-6|NA|TRBV10-3
CAISSGQGATGANVLTF
TGTGCCATCAGTAGTGGACAGGGGGCTACTGGGGCCAACGTCCTGACTTTC
>NA|TRBJ1-3|NA|TRBV12-3/TRBV12-4
CASSYPEASGNTIYF
TGTGCCAGCAGTTACCCAGAGGCCTCTGGAAACACCATATATTTT
>NA|TRBJ1-2|NA|TRBV6-1
CASSARNANYGYTF
TGTGCCAGCAGTGCACGTAACGCTAACTATGGCTACACCTTC
>TRBD2|TRBJ2-1|NA|TRBV28
CASSLWAGGARNEQFF
TGTGCCAGCAGTTTATGGGCCGGGGGGGCCAGGAATGAGCAGTTCTTC
>TRBD1|TRBJ2-7|few|TRBV6-1
CASSGDRTGDRYEQYF
TGTGCCAGCAGTGGGGACCGGACAGGTGATCGCTACGAGCAGTACTTC
>TRBD1|TRBJ2-6|few|TRBV7-9
CASSPRDRGLAGANVLTF
TGTGCCAGCAGCCCCCGGGACAGGGGGCTCGCTGGGGCCAACGTCCTGACTTTC
>NA|TRBJ2-3|NA|TRBV15
CATSRDAPYRESSRTDTQYF
TGTGCCACCAGCAGAGACGCGCCCTACAGGGAAAGTTCTCGCACAGATACGCAGTATTTT
>NA|TRBJ2-1|NA|TRBV7-8
CASSYQGGARYNEQFF
TGTGCCAGCAGCTACCAAGGGGGAGCCCGGTACAATGAGCAGTTCTTC